This T cell receptor (beta chain) emerged from a study of blood T cell repertoires in COVID-19. Study as a whole: The study drew acute and convalescent COVID-19 samples from the United States, Italy and Spain. Sources were T cells, B-cell-depleted T cells, or PBMCs; the material itself was cDNA or gDNA.

In the authors' methods: How many nucleated cells were present was estimated from reference gene primer amplification. The table came from immunoSEQ multiplex PCR; TCRdb's copy has only in-frame clones and leaves some out. The V and J calls and the clone size are those of that table, but D and trimming were determined from the DNA. The sample comprises 210,000 or so clones, around 88% of which are singletons, and about 1.5% rests with the top ten. J lost 4 bases, V lost 6 bases, and 6 bases had no gene match. Germline CDR1 and CDR2: MNHEY and SMNVEV (reference sequence). The CDR3 has 14 amino acids. Specimen: peripheral blood. This chain links TRBV27 with TRBJ1-2; 9 bases match TRBD1. The source is a man aged 18 to 30 with active or convalescent COVID-19. The CDR3 bases are TGTGCCAGCAGAACTCGGACAGGGGTCTATGGCTACACCTTC. Its translation is CASRTRTGVYGYTF.